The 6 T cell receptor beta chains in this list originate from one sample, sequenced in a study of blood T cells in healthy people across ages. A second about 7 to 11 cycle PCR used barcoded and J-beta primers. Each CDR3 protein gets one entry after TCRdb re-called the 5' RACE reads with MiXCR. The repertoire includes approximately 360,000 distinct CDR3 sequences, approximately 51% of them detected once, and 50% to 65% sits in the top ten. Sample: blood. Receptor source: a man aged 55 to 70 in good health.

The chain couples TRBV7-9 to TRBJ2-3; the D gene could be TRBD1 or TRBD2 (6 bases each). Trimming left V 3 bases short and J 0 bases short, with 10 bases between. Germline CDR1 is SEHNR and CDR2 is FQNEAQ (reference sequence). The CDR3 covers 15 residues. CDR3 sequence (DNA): TGTGCCAGCAGCTTGGGGGGACACAGCACAGATACGCAGTATTTT. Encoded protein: CASSLGGHSTDTQYF.

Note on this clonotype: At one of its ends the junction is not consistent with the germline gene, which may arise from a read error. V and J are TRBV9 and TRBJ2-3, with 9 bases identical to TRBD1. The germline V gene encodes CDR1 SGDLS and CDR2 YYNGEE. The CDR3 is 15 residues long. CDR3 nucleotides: TGTGCCAGCAGCGTTACAGGGGGCTACACAGATGCGCAGTATTTT. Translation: CASSVTGGYTDAQYF.

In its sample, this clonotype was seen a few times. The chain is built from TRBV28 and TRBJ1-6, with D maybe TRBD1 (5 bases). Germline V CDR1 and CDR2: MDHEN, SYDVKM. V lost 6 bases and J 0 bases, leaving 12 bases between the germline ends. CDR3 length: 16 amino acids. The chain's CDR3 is CASRPQGLSYNSPLHF. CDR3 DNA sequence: TGTGCCAGCAGACCCCAGGGCCTCTCCTATAATTCACCCCTCCACTTT.

The CDR3 here is CSAREGSTQYF. Written as DNA, the CDR3 is TGCAGTGCTAGGGAGGGCTCTACGCAGTATTTT. V gene TRBV20-1 combines with J gene TRBJ2-3; TRBD2 might be the D (6 bases). Germline values: CDR1 DFQATT, CDR2 SNEGSKA (reference sequence). The CDR3 totals 11 residues. V lost 3 bases to trimming and J lost 8 bases, with 9 bases between them.

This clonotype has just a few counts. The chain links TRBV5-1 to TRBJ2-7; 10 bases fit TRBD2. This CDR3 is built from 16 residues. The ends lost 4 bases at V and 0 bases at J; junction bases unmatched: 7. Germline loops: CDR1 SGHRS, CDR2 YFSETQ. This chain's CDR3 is CASSRLAGGGSYEQYF. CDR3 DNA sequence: TGCGCCAGCAGCCGATTAGCGGGGGGCGGCTCCTACGAGCAGTACTTC.

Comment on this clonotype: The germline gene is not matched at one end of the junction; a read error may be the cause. The DNA for the CDR3 is TGTGCCAGTAGCTTTCGGCAGGGCCCGAACACTGAAGCTTTCTTT. Protein: CASSFRQGPNTEAFF. V is TRBV7-9 and J is TRBJ1-1; TRBD1 is a possible D gene (5 bases). This CDR3 is built from 15 residues. From germline, CDR1 is SEHNR and CDR2 FQNEAQ (reference sequence).